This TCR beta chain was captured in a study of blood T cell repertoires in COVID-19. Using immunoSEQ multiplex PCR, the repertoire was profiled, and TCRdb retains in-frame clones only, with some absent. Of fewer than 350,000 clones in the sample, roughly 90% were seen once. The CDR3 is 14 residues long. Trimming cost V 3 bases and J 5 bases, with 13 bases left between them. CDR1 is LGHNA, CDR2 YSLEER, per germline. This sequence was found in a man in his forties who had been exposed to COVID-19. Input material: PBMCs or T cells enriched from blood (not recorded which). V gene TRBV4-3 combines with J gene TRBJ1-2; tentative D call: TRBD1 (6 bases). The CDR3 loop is CASSHGGAGYGYTF. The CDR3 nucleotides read TGCGCCAGCAGCCACGGGGGGGCAGGATATGGCTACACCTTC.